A selection of T cell receptor beta chains follows, all from one sample in a study of cytomegalovirus exposure and HLA in healthy donors. The method was immunoSEQ multiplex PCR; TCRdb's version includes in-frame clones alone and lacks a portion of them. The sample has 130,000 to 150,000 clones, approximately 90% seen once. The sequenced sample consisted of PBMCs. These receptors were collected from a man between 18 and 35 years old in good health and CMV-seronegative. Each CDR3 is given with its conserved first and last residue. The D gene is left open where the match is weak. A row's size may be missing; if present it is once, few, many or a size class.

d_call,j_call,v_call,clone_size,cdr3_nt,cdr3_aa
TRBD1,TRBJ2-5,TRBV27,-,TGTGCCAGCAGAGCCGGGACAGGAGACCAAGAGACCCAGTACTTC,CASRAGTGDQETQYF
-,TRBJ1-5,TRBV29-1,-,TGCAGCGTTGCATCTGGGGGGGGGCGAAATCAGCCCCAGCATTTT,CSVASGGGRNQPQHF
-,TRBJ2-5,TRBV7-3,once,TGTGCCAGCAGCTTAAACCCAGGACAAGAGACCCAGTACTTC,CASSLNPGQETQYF
-,TRBJ1-1,TRBV27,once,TGTGCCAGCAGTTTATTGTACAGACTGAACACTGAAGCTTTCTTT,CASSLLYRLNTEAFF
-,TRBJ1-2,TRBV28,-,TGTGCCAGCAGTTTAACCCCCGGGGGAGGGGGTGGCTACACCTTC,CASSLTPGGGGGYTF
TRBD2,TRBJ2-1,TRBV7-8,-,TGTGCCGGCTCGACGGGGGGCGTGGCGGGAGGGAACAATGAGCAGTTCTTC,CAGSTGGVAGGNNEQFF
TRBD2,TRBJ2-5,TRBV6-1,-,TGTGCCAGCAGCTCCTTAGCGGGGGGAGGGGAGACCCAGTACTTC,CASSSLAGGGETQYF
TRBD2,TRBJ2-5,TRBV30,once,TGTGCCTGGAGTGATAGCGGGAGAGAGACCCAGTACTTC,CAWSDSGRETQYF
TRBD1,TRBJ1-2,TRBV27,-,TGTGCCAGCAGTAAGCAGGGGGGTGGCTACACCTTC,CASSKQGGGYTF
TRBD1,TRBJ1-6,TRBV6-5,-,TGTGCCAGCAGTTATGGACAGGGAAATTCACCCCTCCACTTT,CASSYGQGNSPLHF
-,TRBJ1-1,TRBV15,-,TGTGCCACCAGCAGAGGGGTTAGGGGTACGGATACTGAAGCTTTCTTT,CATSRGVRGTDTEAFF
-,TRBJ1-5,TRBV10-3,-,TGTGCCATCCGCGGGGAGGTCGACAATCAGCCCCAGCATTTT,CAIRGEVDNQPQHF
TRBD1,TRBJ1-1,TRBV27,-,TGTGCCAGCAAATCAGGGGGTAGGAACACTGAAGCTTTCTTT,CASKSGGRNTEAFF
-,TRBJ2-1,TRBV7-9,-,TGTGCCAGCAGCCCCCACGCGGGGCGCTACAATGAGCAGTTCTTC,CASSPHAGRYNEQFF
TRBD2,TRBJ2-1,TRBV7-8,-,TGTGCCAGCAGCTCGTTCGTAGCGGGGGGCTCCTACAATGAGCAGTTCTTC,CASSSFVAGGSYNEQFF
TRBD1,TRBJ1-2,TRBV11-3,-,TGTGCCAGCAGCCCCCGACAGGGGAAGGATGGCTACACCTTC,CASSPRQGKDGYTF
TRBD1,TRBJ2-3,TRBV4-1,-,TGCGCCAGCAGCCAAGGACAGGGGTCAGATACGCAGTATTTT,CASSQGQGSDTQYF
-,TRBJ2-1,TRBV11-2,-,TGTGCCAGCAGCCCACCGACTAGGAGCAATGAGCAGTTCTTC,CASSPPTRSNEQFF
-,TRBJ1-5,TRBV6-5,-,TGTGCCAGCAAAGGGGGACGCGGCAATCAGCCCCAGCATTTT,CASKGGRGNQPQHF
-,TRBJ2-7,TRBV4-1,once,TGCGCCAGCAGCCAATCTCAGGGGACCTACTACGAGCAGTACTTC,CASSQSQGTYYEQYF